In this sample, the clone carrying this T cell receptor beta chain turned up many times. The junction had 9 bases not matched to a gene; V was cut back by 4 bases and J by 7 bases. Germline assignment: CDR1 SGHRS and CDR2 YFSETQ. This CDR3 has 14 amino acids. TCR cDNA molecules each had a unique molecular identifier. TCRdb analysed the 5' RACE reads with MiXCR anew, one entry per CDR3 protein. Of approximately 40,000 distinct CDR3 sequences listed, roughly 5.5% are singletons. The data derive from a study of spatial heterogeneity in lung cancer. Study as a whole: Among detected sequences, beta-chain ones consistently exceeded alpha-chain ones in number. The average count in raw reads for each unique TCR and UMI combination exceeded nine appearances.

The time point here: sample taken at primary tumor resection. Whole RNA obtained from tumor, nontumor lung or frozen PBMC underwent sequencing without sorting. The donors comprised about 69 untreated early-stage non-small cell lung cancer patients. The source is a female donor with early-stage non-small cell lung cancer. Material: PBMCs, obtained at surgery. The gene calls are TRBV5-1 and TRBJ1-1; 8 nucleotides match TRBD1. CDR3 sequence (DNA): TGCGCCAGCAGCCCAGCCGACAGGGGCCGTGAAGCTTTCTTT. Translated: CASSPADRGREAFF.